The T cell receptor beta chain described here comes from a study of blood T cells in healthy people across ages (dated by TCRdb to between 2015 and 2017). For the wider study: In model experiments, template switching captured roughly one uniquely barcoded TCR beta cDNA molecule for every two T cells. Two additional independent replicas of 1 million unique cDNA reads from the same blood draw were analyzed for two donors (one aged 18 to 30 and one aged 80 or older). Age-related changes in TCR beta repertoire diversity were measured in the study by deep sequencing normalized with unique cDNA molecular identifiers. To avoid experimental bias, donors of different ages were randomly spread across the sequencing lanes. Donors were grouped into four age groups: young (average approximately 15 years), middle-aged (over 35), aged (around 56) and long-lived (approximately 82).

Systemically healthy Caucasian individuals from Russia, approximately 39 in total and aged roughly 6 to 100 years, were included as donors. Around 10 milliliters of peripheral blood were drawn from each donor into EDTA-treated Vacutainer tubes. Ficoll-Paque density-gradient centrifugation was used to isolate PBMCs, with at least 7 million per sample. Trizol reagent was used to extract total RNA from the PBMCs, yielding at least 6 micrograms per sample. The percentages of naive CD45RAhigh/CD27high T cells were determined by flow cytometry on a PBMC aliquot from every donor. This clonotype was observed a few times. Its antigen has not been determined. Mismatch with germline at one junction end may stem from a read error. From its cysteine to its phenylalanine, the CDR3 spans 12 amino acids. Of all the DNA, just the CDR3 is kept, 36 bases in frame from base 1. Points the paper makes about the study in general: Estimates of total diversity based on one million sequenced T cells were considered lower bounds and underestimates. Compared with the aged group, more naive CD4+ T cells, fewer expanded clones and increased TCR diversity were shown by the long-lived group, suggesting age selection. As age increased, observed TCR beta diversity per million T cells dropped in a roughly linear way, and a significant reduction was already evident by age approximately 40. There was a strong correlation between observed TCR beta diversity and the percentage of naive T cells measured by flow cytometry. Because donor CMV infection status was unknown, age-related changes in expanded clonotypes were potentially confounded. Because profiling used bulk unsorted PBMCs, naive and antigen-experienced compartments could not be compared conclusively.

The protocol used for the library was 5' RACE. The instrument given in TCRdb is Illumina HiSeq 2500. A second roughly 6 to 12 cycle PCR used a sample-barcoded 5' primer and a J-beta primer mix. A template-switch 5' adaptor carrying 12 random nucleotides introduced a unique molecular identifier onto each TCR beta cDNA molecule. Each sample yielded at least 3 million CDR3-containing paired-end reads. The Mint cDNA synthesis kit, primed by a TRBC-specific oligonucleotide, was used to synthesize first-strand cDNA from all RNA. Following uracil-DNA glycosylase treatment, all cDNA underwent a first 18-cycle PCR with the universal primers M1SS and BC2_uni_R. The authors' analysis ran thus. For normalization, 1 million high-quality reads were randomly selected from each sample, with every read carrying a distinct molecular identifier. Reads sharing molecular identifiers were discarded rather than binned into consensus sequences. MiTCR, run with a Q25 quality threshold and the strictest error-elimination algorithm, handled CDR3 identification, clonotype clustering and error correction. A nonparametric unseen species model with Euler transformation was used to estimate a lower bound on total TCR beta diversity. Clones were called with MiXCR by TCRdb after fastp trimmed the public reads at Q25, and only in-frame beta chains were retained. CDR3 protein sequences are deduplicated, and each keeps its most common genes and DNA. V and J calls and clone size were set by TCRdb, not the authors. A total of fewer than 900,000 distinct CDR3 sequences appear in this sample, 35% to 40% of them only once. The ten largest clones capture over 10% of the sample.

The sequence was collected from a man aged 18 to 30 in good health. The material sequenced was blood. The chain joins TRBV12-3 or TRBV12-4 to TRBJ1-3, with the D gene call left open. The CDR3 region reads CASNPAGSTIYF. The bases are TGTGCCAGCAATCCGGCGGGAAGCACCATATATTTT.